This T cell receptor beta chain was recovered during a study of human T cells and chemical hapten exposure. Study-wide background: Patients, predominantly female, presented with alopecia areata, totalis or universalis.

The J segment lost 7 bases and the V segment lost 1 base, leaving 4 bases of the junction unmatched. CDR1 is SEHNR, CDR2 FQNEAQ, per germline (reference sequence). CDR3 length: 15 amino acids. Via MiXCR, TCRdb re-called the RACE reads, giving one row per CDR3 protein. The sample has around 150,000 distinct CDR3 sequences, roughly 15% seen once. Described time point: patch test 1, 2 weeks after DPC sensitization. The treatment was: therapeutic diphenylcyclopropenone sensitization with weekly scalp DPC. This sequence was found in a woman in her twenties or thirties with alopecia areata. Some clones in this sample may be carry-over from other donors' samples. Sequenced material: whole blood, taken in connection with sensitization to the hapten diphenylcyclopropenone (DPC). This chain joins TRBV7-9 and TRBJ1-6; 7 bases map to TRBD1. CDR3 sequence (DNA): TGTGCCAGCAGCTTAGAGGGACAGAAGAATTCACCCCTCCACTTT. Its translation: CASSLEGQKNSPLHF.